The 21 T cell receptor beta chains listed next were all sequenced from one sample in a study of cytomegalovirus exposure and HLA in healthy donors. Use of 60 Vbeta and 13 Jbeta primers characterized the PCR. Using immunoSEQ multiplex PCR, the repertoire was profiled, and TCRdb retains in-frame clones only, with some absent. Here the sample spans roughly 190,000 clones, roughly 80% being singletons. The sequenced sample was PBMCs. Receptor source: a young woman in good health and CMV-seropositive.

The chain is built from TRBV5-1 and TRBJ2-5, with TRBD2 matching 7 bases. This CDR3 is built from 17 residues. Unmatched junction bases numbered 13, after V lost 0 bases and J lost 5 bases. Germline assignment: CDR1 SGHRS and CDR2 YFSETQ. The chain's CDR3 is CASSLAASGRAGETQYF. As DNA, the CDR3 is TGCGCCAGCAGCTTGGCGGCTAGCGGCCGTGCGGGGGAGACCCAGTACTTC.

This clone was found a few times. V gene TRBV6-1 combines with J gene TRBJ2-1; the match to TRBD1 covers 7 bases. The CDR3 totals 13 residues. With V trimmed by 8 bases and J by 5 bases, 6 bases remained unmatched. Germline assignment: CDR1 MNHNS and CDR2 SASEGT. The CDR3 here is CASAVQGHNEQFF. DNA of the CDR3: TGTGCCAGCGCAGTACAGGGGCACAATGAGCAGTTCTTC.

The V and J genes are TRBV13 and TRBJ2-1, with 11 positions matching TRBD2. With V trimmed by 6 bases and J by 2 bases, 6 bases remained unmatched. The CDR3 runs to 16 residues. Germline V gene data show CDR1 as PRHDT and CDR2 as FYEKMQ (reference sequence). This chain's CDR3 is CASSYRLAGTYNEQFF. The CDR3 nucleotides are TGTGCCAGCAGTTACCGACTAGCGGGGACCTACAATGAGCAGTTCTTC. The full variable domain, with the rest looked up from reference TRBV13 and TRBJ2-1, is AAGVIQSPRHLIKEKRETATLKCYPIPRHDTVYWYQQGPGQDPQFLISFYEKMQSDKGSIPDRFSAQQFSDYHSELNMSSLELGDSALYFCASSYRLAGTYNEQFFGPGTRLTVL.

This clone has a single count. V gene TRBV27 combines with J gene TRBJ2-7; TRBD2 matches 8 bases. CDR1 MNHEY and CDR2 SMNVEV come from the germline V gene (reference sequence). The CDR3 spans 13 residues. The J segment lost 6 bases and the V segment lost 7 bases, leaving 8 bases of the junction unmatched. In DNA, the CDR3 is TGTGCCAGCACCACCGGGAGGGACGGCGAGCAGTACTTC. Protein product: CASTTGRDGEQYF.

The chain combines TRBV11-2 with TRBJ2-7, with D unclear. This CDR3 region has 11 residues. Deletions cut 4 bases from V and 5 bases from J, with 6 bases between. Germline CDR1 reads SGHAT; CDR2 reads FQNNGV. The CDR3 DNA follows: TGTGCCAGCAGCTATCGAGACGAGCAGTACTTC. Amino acid sequence: CASSYRDEQYF.

The chain employs TRBV6-1 and TRBJ2-2; 7 bases match TRBD1. The CDR3 has 17 residues. V was clipped by 3 bases and J by 2 bases; unmatched bases: 9. The V gene's germline CDR1 is MNHNS and CDR2 SASEGT. The CDR3 DNA follows: TGTGCCAGCAGTGAGGGGGTGGACAGGCTAAACACCGGGGAGCTGTTTTTT. Its protein product is CASSEGVDRLNTGELFF.

The V gene is TRBV7-9, the J gene TRBJ2-7; TRBD1 aligns across 7 bases. CDR1 is SEHNR, CDR2 FQNEAQ, per germline (reference sequence). V lost 4 bases, J lost 3 bases, and 3 bases stayed unmatched. This CDR3 region has 13 residues. The CDR3 coding sequence is TGTGCCAGCAGCTCCGACAGGGTCTACGAGCAGTACTTC. It codes for CASSSDRVYEQYF.

This clone came up a few times. This chain links TRBV7-8 with TRBJ2-1, with D tentatively TRBD2 (6 bases). V dropped 5 bases and J dropped 4 bases, with 18 bases sitting between them. The CDR3 loop spans 16 amino acids. The germline V gene has CDR1 SGHVS and CDR2 FQNEAQ. CDR3 loop: CASSAGGSGHYNEQFF. The CDR3 DNA is TGTGCCAGCAGCGCCGGAGGGAGCGGTCATTACAATGAGCAGTTCTTC.

The chain has TRBV19 and TRBJ2-3; the D gene is possibly TRBD2 (5 bases). Between the trimmed V and J ends, which lost 4 bases and 0 bases, there was a span of 11 bases. The CDR3 covers 15 residues. From germline, CDR1 is LNHDA and CDR2 SQIVND (reference sequence). The DNA for the CDR3 is TGTGCCAGTAGTAATTTGGAGGAAAGCACAGATACGCAGTATTTT. As protein: CASSNLEESTDTQYF.

The rearrangement uses TRBV4-1 and TRBJ2-1; the D gene is possibly TRBD2 (5 bases). Germline V gene sequence: CDR1 MGHRA, CDR2 YSYEKL. This CDR3 comprises 15 residues. The V and J ends lost 0 bases and 8 bases respectively, with 14 bases between them. CDR3 sequence reads: CASSQEAGPGDEQFF. CDR3 in DNA: TGCGCCAGCAGCCAAGAAGCTGGGCCCGGGGATGAGCAGTTCTTC.

This clone has a single count. V usage is TRBV28 and J usage is TRBJ1-2; 9 bases fit TRBD1. The CDR3 extends over 16 amino acids. Losses at the gene ends were 7 bases for V and 8 bases for J; bases not matched to a gene: 17. Germline V gene sequence: CDR1 MDHEN, CDR2 SYDVKM. CDR3 in amino acids: CASNTDRGYVSYGYTF. In DNA form, the CDR3 reads TGTGCCAGCAACACGGACAGGGGTTATGTCTCCTACGGCTACACCTTC.

V is TRBV27 and J is TRBJ2-7; no clear D. This CDR3 contains 12 residues. V was trimmed by 6 bases and J by 3 bases, leaving 9 bases between them. Looked up from germline, CDR1 is MNHEY and CDR2 is SMNVEV (reference sequence). The CDR3 loop is CASSPSRYEQYF. CDR3 nucleotide sequence: TGTGCCAGCAGCCCATCGCGCTACGAGCAGTACTTC.

The chain has TRBV11-3 and TRBJ2-2; a weak D match, TRBD1 (5 bases). The length of the CDR3 is 18 residues. The germline V gene has CDR1 SGHNT and CDR2 YENEEA. The V end was cut by 2 bases, the J end by 1 base, with 17 bases between. CDR3 bases: TGTGCCAGCAGCTTATCTTTGATGGGGCACAGGAACACCGGGGAGCTGTTTTTT. Translating it yields CASSLSLMGHRNTGELFF.

V and J are TRBV20-1 and TRBJ1-5; a possible D gene is TRBD1 (5 bases). CDR1 and CDR2 from the germline V gene are DFQATT and SNEGSKA (reference sequence). The CDR3 totals 11 residues. Between the trimmed V and J ends, which lost 6 bases and 13 bases, there was a span of 16 bases. The CDR3 here is CSAPDRHQQHF. DNA of the CDR3: TGCAGTGCCCCCGACAGACACCAACAGCATTTT.

This clone was detected only a few times. This rearrangement joins TRBV7-2 to TRBJ2-2; possibly TRBD1 for D (7 bases). Germline values: CDR1 SGHTA, CDR2 FQGNSA. V was shortened by 1 base and J by 6 bases, with 15 bases between the two germline ends. The CDR3 has 16 amino acids. CDR3 sequence: CASSLGVRGAAGELFF. In nucleotides, the CDR3 is TGTGCCAGCAGCTTAGGGGTCAGGGGGGCTGCCGGGGAGCTGTTTTTT.

The CDR3 spells CASSLSGYSTDTQYF. CDR3 DNA: TGTGCCAGCAGCTTAAGCGGGTATAGCACAGATACGCAGTATTTT. V is TRBV7-9 and J is TRBJ2-3, with D maybe TRBD2 (6 bases). V lost 2 bases, J lost 0 bases, and 9 bases lay in between. Germline values: CDR1 SEHNR, CDR2 FQNEAQ (reference sequence). The CDR3 length is 15 residues.

This sequence joins TRBV4-1 and TRBJ2-2; the match to TRBD2 covers 9 bases. Germline CDR1 MGHRA, CDR2 YSYEKL. The CDR3 extends over 18 amino acids. The V gene end was trimmed by 0 bases and the J gene end by 6 bases; junction bases not matched to a gene: 11. CDR3 in amino acids: CASSQDPFGIAGAGELFF. CDR3 in DNA: TGCGCCAGCAGCCAAGATCCCTTTGGAATAGCGGGAGCCGGGGAGCTGTTTTTT.

The rearrangement links TRBV18 to TRBJ2-2; the match to TRBD1 covers 10 bases. From germline, CDR1 is KGHSH and CDR2 LQKENI. V was pared by 4 bases and J by 10 bases, with 9 bases of the junction left unmatched. The length of the CDR3 is 15 residues. The DNA of the CDR3 is TGTGCCAGCTCACGCGGACAGGGGGACTACGTGGAGCTGTTTTTT. Its translation is CASSRGQGDYVELFF.

This clone was detected once. The chain has TRBV2 and TRBJ2-7, with D maybe TRBD2 (6 bases). Germline V gives CDR1 SNHLY, CDR2 FYNNEI. There are 13 residues in the CDR3. V was pared by 4 bases and J by 4 bases, with 11 bases between. The DNA of the CDR3 is TGTGCCAGCAGTGGCGCGGGGAATTACGAGCAGTACTTC. It yields the protein CASSGAGNYEQYF.

This clone was seen a single time. The J gene is TRBJ1-1, the V gene TRBV5-1, with D uncertain. The CDR3 extends over 14 amino acids. CDR1 is SGHRS, CDR2 YFSETQ, per germline. The V gene lost 0 bases and the J gene lost 2 bases, with 8 bases spanning the gap. The CDR3 DNA reads TGCGCCAGCAGCTTGGTAACAGTAAACACTGAAGCTTTCTTT. It yields the protein CASSLVTVNTEAFF.

This clone came up a few times. The CDR3 DNA sequence: TGTGCCAGCAGTAGCGACAGGTGGAACTACGAGCAGTACTTC. Translating it yields CASSSDRWNYEQYF. The chain carries TRBV6-1 and TRBJ2-7; a weak D match, TRBD1 (6 bases). Germline V gene sequence: CDR1 MNHNS, CDR2 SASEGT. V lost 5 bases and J lost 3, with 14 bases in between. The CDR3 extends over 14 amino acids.